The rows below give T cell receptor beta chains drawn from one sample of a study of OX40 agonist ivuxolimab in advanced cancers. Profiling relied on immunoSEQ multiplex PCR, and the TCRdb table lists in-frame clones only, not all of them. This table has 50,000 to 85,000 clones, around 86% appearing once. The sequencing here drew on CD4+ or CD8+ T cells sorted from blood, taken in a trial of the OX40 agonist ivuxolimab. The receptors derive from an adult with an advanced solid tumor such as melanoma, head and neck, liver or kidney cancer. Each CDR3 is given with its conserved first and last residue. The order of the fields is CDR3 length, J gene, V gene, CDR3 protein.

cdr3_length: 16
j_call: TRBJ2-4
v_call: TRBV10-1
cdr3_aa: CASSEVPDGAKNIQYF

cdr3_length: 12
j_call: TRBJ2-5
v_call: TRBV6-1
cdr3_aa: CASSEGRETQYF

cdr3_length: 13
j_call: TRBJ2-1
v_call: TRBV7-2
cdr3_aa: CASSLAPYNEQFF

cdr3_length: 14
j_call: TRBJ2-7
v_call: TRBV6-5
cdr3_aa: CASRRQGRAYEQYF

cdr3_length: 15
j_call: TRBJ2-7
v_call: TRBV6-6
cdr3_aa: CASSYVTAITYEQYF

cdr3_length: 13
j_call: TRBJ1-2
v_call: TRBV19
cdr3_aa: CASRDRGQYGYTF

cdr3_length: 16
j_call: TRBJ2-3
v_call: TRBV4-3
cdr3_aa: CASSQQGGRPTDTQYF

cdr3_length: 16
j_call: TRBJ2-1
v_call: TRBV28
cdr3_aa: CASSPPGPLTTNEQFF

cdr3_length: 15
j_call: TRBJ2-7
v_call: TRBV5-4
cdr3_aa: CASSPGLAVSYEQYF

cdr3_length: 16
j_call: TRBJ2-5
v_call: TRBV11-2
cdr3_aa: CASSLDLAGVQETQYF

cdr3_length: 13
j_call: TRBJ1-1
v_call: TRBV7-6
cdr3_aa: CASSPRQGGAAFF

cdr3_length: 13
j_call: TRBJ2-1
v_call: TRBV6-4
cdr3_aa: CASKGQGDNEQFF

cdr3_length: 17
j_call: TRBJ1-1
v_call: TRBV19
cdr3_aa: CASSKASGVTLNTEAFF

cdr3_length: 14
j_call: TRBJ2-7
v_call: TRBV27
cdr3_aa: CASSFRLAGVEQYF

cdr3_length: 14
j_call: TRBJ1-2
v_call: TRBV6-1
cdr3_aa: CASSAGGANYGYTF

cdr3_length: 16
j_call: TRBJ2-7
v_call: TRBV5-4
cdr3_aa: CASSARGLAGVGEQYF

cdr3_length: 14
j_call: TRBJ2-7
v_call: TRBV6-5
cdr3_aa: CASSRQGPMGEQYF

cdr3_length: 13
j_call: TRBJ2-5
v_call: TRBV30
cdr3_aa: CAWSVGLQETQYF

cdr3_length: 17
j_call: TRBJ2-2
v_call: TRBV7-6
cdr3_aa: CASSLALAGVGTGELFF

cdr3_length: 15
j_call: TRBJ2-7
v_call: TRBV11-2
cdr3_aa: CASTSGTANPYEQYF

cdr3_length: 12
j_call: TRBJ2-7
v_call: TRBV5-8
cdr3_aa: CASSLRGAEQYF

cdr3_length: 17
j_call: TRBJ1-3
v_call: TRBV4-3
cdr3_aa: CASSQETRDYSGNTIYF

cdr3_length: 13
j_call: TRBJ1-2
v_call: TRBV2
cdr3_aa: CASSDDGNYGYTF

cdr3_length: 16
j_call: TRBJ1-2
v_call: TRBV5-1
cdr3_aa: CASSLDPRVGSYGYTF

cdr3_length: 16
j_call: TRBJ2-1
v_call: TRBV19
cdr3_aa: CASSYSRDTISSEQFF

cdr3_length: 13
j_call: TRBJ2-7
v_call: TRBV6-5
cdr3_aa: CASSSGQEYEQYF

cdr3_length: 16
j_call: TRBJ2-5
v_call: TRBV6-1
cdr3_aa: CASSEVRASGKETQYF

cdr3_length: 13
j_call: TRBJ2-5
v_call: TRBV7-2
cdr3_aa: CASSSRHLETQYF

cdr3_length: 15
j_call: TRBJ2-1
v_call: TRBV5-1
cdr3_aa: CASSLEGRLSDEQFF

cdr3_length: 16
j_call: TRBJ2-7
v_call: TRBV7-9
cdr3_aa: CASSYERTSASYEQYF

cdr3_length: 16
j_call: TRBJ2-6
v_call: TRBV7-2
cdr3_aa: CASSLDRSSGANVLTF

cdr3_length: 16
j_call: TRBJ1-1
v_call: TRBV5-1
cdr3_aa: CASSPHKTGVVSEAFF

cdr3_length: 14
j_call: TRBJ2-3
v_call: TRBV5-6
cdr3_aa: CASSLWAPGDTQYF

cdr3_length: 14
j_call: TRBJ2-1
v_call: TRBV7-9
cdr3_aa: CASSLGLAYNEQFF

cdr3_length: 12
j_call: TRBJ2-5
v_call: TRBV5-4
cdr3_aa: CASSLAQETQYF

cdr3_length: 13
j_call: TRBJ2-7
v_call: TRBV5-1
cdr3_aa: CASSYWGEYEQYF

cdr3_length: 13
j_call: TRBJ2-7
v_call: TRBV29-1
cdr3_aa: CSVGRTAPYEQYF

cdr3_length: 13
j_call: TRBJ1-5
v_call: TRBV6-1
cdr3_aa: CASTVELNQPQHF

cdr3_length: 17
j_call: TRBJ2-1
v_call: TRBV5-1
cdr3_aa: CASSLVGMGLADNEQFF

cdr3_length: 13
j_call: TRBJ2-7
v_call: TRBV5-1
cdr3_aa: CASREADSYEQYF

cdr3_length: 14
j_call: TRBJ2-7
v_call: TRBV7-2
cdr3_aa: CASSLGGSGYEQYF

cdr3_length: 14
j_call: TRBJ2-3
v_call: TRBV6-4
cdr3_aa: CASSDGPNQPPQYF

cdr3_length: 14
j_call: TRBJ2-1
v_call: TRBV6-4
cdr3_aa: CASSNGEGYNEQFF

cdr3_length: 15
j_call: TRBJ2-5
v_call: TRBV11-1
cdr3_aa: CASSFHAGGRETQYF

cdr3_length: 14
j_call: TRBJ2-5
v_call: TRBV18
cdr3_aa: CASSPRDSQETQYF

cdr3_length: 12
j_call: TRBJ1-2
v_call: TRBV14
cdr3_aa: CASSYRGLGHTF

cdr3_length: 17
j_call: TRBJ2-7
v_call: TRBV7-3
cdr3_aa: CASQTPKLAVSSYEQYF

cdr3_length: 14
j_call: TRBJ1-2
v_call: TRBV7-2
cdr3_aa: CASSLPGVNYGYTF

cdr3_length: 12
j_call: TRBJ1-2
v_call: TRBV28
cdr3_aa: CASRGELYGYTF

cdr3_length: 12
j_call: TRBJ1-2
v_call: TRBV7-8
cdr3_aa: CASSFSGARSTF

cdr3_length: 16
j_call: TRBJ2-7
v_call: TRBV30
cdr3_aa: CAWIPPTPRSSYEQYF

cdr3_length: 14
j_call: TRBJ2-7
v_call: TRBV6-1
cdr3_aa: CASSEAYLVHEQYF

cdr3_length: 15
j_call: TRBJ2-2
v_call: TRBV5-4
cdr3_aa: CASSPWTGGTGELFF

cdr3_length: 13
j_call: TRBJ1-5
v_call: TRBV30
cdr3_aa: CAWRGPPGEPQHF

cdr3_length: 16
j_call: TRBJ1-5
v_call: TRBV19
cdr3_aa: CASSIDPGGQNQPQHF

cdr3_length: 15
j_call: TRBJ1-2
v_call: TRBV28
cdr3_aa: CASEPSGTGSYGYTF

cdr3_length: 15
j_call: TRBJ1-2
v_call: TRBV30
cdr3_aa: CAWSVGAGRTYGYTF

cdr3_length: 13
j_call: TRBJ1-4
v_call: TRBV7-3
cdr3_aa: CASSSIPDEKLFF

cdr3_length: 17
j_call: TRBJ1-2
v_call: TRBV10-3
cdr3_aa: CAISESRDTSTNYGYTF

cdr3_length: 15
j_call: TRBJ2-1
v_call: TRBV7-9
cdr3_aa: CASSLRLAGVQRQFF